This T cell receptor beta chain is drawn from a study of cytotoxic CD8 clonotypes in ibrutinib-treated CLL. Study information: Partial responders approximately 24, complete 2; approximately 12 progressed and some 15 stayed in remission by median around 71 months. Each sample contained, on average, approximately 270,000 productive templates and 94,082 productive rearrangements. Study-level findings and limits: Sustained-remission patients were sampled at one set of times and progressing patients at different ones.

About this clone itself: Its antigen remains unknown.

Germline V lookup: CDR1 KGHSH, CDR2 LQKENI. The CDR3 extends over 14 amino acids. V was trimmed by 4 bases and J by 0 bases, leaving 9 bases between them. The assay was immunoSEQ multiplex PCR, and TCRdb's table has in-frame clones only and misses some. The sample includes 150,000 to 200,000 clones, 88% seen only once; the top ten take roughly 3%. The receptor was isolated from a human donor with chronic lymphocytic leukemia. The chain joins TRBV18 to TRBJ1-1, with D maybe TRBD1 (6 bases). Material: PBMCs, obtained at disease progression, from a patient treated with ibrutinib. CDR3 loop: CASSQGVLNTEAFF. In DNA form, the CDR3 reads TGTGCCAGCTCACAGGGGGTTTTGAACACTGAAGCTTTCTTT.